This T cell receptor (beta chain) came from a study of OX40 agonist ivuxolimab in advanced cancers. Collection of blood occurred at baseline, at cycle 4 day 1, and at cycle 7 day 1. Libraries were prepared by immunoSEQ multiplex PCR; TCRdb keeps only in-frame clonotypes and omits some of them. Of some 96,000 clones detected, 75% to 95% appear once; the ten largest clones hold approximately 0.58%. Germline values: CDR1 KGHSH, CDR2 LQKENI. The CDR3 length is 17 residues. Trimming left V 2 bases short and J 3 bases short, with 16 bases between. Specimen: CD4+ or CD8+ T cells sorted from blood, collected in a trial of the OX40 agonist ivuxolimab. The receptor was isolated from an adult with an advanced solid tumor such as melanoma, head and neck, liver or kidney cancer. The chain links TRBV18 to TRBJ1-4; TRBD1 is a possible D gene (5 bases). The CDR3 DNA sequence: TGTGCCAGCTCACCATGGGGTTTGACAGAACCTAATGAAAAACTGTTTTTT. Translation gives CASSPWGLTEPNEKLFF.